The rows below give T cell receptor beta chains drawn from one sample of a study of T cells in Graves' hyperthyroidism and ophthalmopathy. MiXCR, applied by TCRdb to the multiplex PCR reads, yields one record per CDR3 protein. The data contain roughly 300,000 distinct CDR3 sequences, around a sixth of them singletons. The sequenced sample consisted of blood. These receptors originate from a woman in her forties or fifties with Graves' hyperthyroidism. Both conserved end residues are part of each CDR3. A D gene is named only where the DNA matches it firmly. Clone size is given for some rows only: seen once, a few or many times, or a class if the clone is expanded.

cdr3_aa cdr3_nt d_call j_call clone_size v_call
CASGSSGGADTQYF TGTGCTAGTGGTTCCAGCGGGGGCGCAGATACGCAGTATTTT TRBD2 TRBJ2-3 few TRBV12-5
CASIPQGNYGYTF TGTGCCAGCATTCCCCAGGGCAACTATGGCTACACCTTC - TRBJ1-2 many TRBV28
CASNLPNTYGYTF TGTGCCAGCAATCTACCGAACACGTATGGCTACACCTTC - TRBJ1-2 - TRBV28
CASSYSGAMNTEAFF TGTGCCAGCAGTTACTCGGGGGCTATGAACACTGAAGCTTTCTTT - TRBJ1-1 - TRBV6-6
CSAMGPPEVAGELFF TGCAGTGCTATGGGGCCCCCGGAGGTAGCCGGGGAGCTGTTTTTT - TRBJ2-2 many TRBV20-1
CASSLGGGGTGELFF TGTGCCAGCAGCTTAGGCGGGGGTGGCACCGGGGAGCTGTTTTTT TRBD2 TRBJ2-2 many TRBV11-3
CATSLAATDTQYF TGTGCCACCAGTTTAGCGGCGACAGATACGCAGTATTTT - TRBJ2-3 many TRBV24-1
CASFIPGDDTQYF TGTGCCAGCTTCATCCCGGGGGACGATACGCAGTATTTT - TRBJ2-3 - TRBV5-5
CASKKTAGGPYEQYF TGTGCCAGTAAAAAGACAGCGGGAGGTCCCTACGAGCAGTACTTC TRBD2 TRBJ2-7 few TRBV19
CASSTSPGANEQFF TGTGCCAGCAGCACAAGTCCGGGGGCGAATGAGCAGTTCTTC - TRBJ2-1 many TRBV11-1
CASRTGTYNEQFF TGTGCCAGCAGAACCGGTACCTACAATGAGCAGTTCTTC - TRBJ2-1 few TRBV7-9
CATSKGASAYNEQFF TGTGCCACCAGCAAGGGGGCTAGCGCGTACAATGAGCAGTTCTTC - TRBJ2-1 few TRBV15
CASSPRPAGTGLSGNTIYF TGTGCCAGCTCACCACGACCCGCCGGGACAGGGCTCTCTGGAAACACCATATATTTT TRBD1 TRBJ1-3 once TRBV18
CASSPRTDNHGYTF TGTGCCAGCTCACCAAGAACGGATAATCATGGCTACACCTTC - TRBJ1-2 many TRBV18
CASTPGFGNTIYF TGTGCCAGCACCCCGGGGTTCGGAAACACCATATATTTT - TRBJ1-3 many TRBV11-2
CASSVQALNIEAFF TGTGCCAGCAGCGTACAAGCGTTAAACATTGAAGCTTTCTTT - TRBJ1-1 - TRBV9
CASSSPRTGSQNTQYF TGTGCCAGCAGCTCGCCGCGGACAGGGAGTCAAAATACGCAGTATTTT TRBD1 TRBJ2-3 - TRBV7-9
CASSQSDRRNYGYTF TGTGCCAGCAGTCAATCGGACCGAAGAAACTATGGCTACACCTTC - TRBJ1-2 - TRBV2
CASSVGTSGRIQETQYF TGTGCCAGCAGTGTGGGGACTAGCGGACGGATCCAAGAGACCCAGTACTTC TRBD2 TRBJ2-5 many TRBV2
CASSPVPTSGLYNEQFF TGTGCCAGCAGCCCGGTACCGACTAGCGGTTTATACAATGAGCAGTTCTTC TRBD2 TRBJ2-1 many TRBV27
CASSLSQYQETQYF TGTGCCAGCAGCTTATCCCAGTACCAAGAGACCCAGTACTTC - TRBJ2-5 few TRBV7-9
CASSLEGTKDTQYF TGCGCCAGCAGCTTGGAGGGGACGAAAGATACGCAGTATTTT - TRBJ2-3 many TRBV5-1
CASSLIQGYYGYTF TGTGCCAGCAGCCTAATCCAGGGTTACTATGGCTACACCTTC - TRBJ1-2 many TRBV6-1
CSARDNRGITETQYF TGCAGTGCTAGAGATAACAGGGGGATTACAGAGACCCAGTACTTC TRBD1 TRBJ2-5 few TRBV20-1
CASKWWGYTF TGTGCTAGCAAATGGTGGGGCTACACCTTC - TRBJ1-2 - TRBV7-7
CASSVEDTTIYGYTF TGTGCCAGCAGCGTAGAAGACACCACTATCTATGGCTACACCTTC - TRBJ1-2 - TRBV9
CASRGYNTDTQYF TGTGCCAGCAGAGGTTATAACACAGATACGCAGTATTTT - TRBJ2-3 - TRBV28
CASREAGDNEQFF TGCGCCAGCAGGGAGGCGGGGGACAATGAGCAGTTCTTC TRBD2 TRBJ2-1 few TRBV5-1
CASRIFGSRNYEQYF TGTGCCAGCAGGATCTTTGGTAGCAGGAACTACGAGCAGTACTTC - TRBJ2-7 few TRBV27
CASSLDRVYQETQYF TGTGCCAGCAGTCTAGACAGGGTGTACCAAGAGACCCAGTACTTC TRBD1 TRBJ2-5 many TRBV12-3/TRBV12-4
CASRPLAQETQYF TGTGCCAGCAGACCGCTGGCACAAGAGACCCAGTACTTC - TRBJ2-5 few TRBV12-3/TRBV12-4